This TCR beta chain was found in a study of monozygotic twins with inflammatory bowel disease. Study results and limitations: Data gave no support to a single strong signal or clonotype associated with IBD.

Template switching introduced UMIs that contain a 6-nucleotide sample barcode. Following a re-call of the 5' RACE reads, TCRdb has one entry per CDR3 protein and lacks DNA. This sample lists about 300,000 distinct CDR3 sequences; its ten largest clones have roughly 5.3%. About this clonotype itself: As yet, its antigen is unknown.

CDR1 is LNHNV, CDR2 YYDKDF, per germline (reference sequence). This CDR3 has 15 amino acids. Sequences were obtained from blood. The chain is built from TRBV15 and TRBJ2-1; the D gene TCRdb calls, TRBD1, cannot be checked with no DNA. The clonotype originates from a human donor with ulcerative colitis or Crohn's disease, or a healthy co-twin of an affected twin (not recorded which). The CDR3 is CATSRGGVSYNEQFF.